This T cell receptor beta chain is from a study of blood T cell repertoires in COVID-19. Assay used: immunoSEQ multiplex PCR; TCRdb lists only in-frame clones, some missing. The data hold about 120,000 clones, with more than 80% observed a single time. The V gene lost 2 bases and the J gene lost 4 bases, with 14 bases spanning the gap. The germline gives CDR1 SGHTA, CDR2 FQGNSA. The CDR3 covers 15 residues. Sequences were obtained from peripheral blood. The sequence came from a human donor in a cohort sampled during active COVID-19. The genes are TRBV7-2 and TRBJ1-2; D is unresolved. CDR3 region: CASSLIRGSLYGYTF. CDR3 in DNA: TGTGCCAGCAGCTTAATCAGAGGATCCCTCTATGGCTACACCTTC.